This TCR beta chain was found in a study of blood T cell repertoires in COVID-19. The overall study: From T cells, B-cell-depleted T cells, or PBMCs came the material, which was cDNA or gDNA.

TCRdb keeps only in-frame clones here, not all; method: immunoSEQ multiplex PCR. The sample records under 300,000 clones, 70% to 90% being singletons. The sample taken for sequencing was peripheral blood. This TCR came from a man in his sixties with acute or convalescent COVID-19.

CDR3 protein: CAWSLGQYNEQFF. The CDR3 nucleotides read TGTGCCTGGAGTCTTGGGCAGTACAATGAGCAGTTCTTC. The rearrangement links TRBV30 to TRBJ2-1; D ambiguous. Germline CDR1 reads GTSNPN; CDR2 reads SVGIG (reference sequence). The V end was cut by 2 bases, the J end by 4 bases, with 9 bases between. The CDR3 consists of 13 residues.